This entry features one TCR beta chain sequence. The sample comes from a study of T cell responses to AZD1222 COVID-19 vaccine. Produced via immunoSEQ multiplex PCR; TCRdb's table is partial and in-frame only. The sample lists around 170,000 clones; approximately 86% were seen once. Second doses at about 4 or about 12 weeks were pooled. V lost 0 bases and J 5 bases, leaving 12 bases between the germline ends. CDR1 is SGHRS, CDR2 YFSETQ, per germline. This CDR3 has 14 residues. This sequence joins TRBV5-1 and TRBJ2-7; tentatively, D is TRBD1 (5 bases). This sample comprised peripheral blood, obtained 28 days after the second AZD1222 dose. The receptor comes from an adult who received the AZD1222 COVID-19 vaccine. CDR3 region: CASSLGAQGDEQYF. Here the CDR3 DNA reads TGCGCCAGCAGCTTGGGGGCGCAAGGGGACGAGCAGTACTTC.